Listed here is a single TCR beta chain. Its antigen is not identified. Deep was the level used in running the assay. Sequencing used immunoSEQ multiplex PCR; TCRdb keeps in-frame clones, though not all of them. The sample has about 92,000 clones, approximately 70% seen once; the top ten hold roughly 52%. The data were obtained in a study of shared clonotypes between healthy human individuals. Study background: Those who served as donors were a couple of women and three men between the ages of 18 and 49.

Study-wide points: The low donor count limited represented genetic and exposure-history diversity.

This TCR was sampled from a man aged 30 to 39 in good health. The sequencing input was memory CD8+ T cells sorted from blood. Sample subset: CD45RO+ cells pooled with CCR7-negative TemRA cells.

This CDR3 is CASSSDSSGYTYNEQFF. The CDR3 bases are TGTGCCAGCAGCAGCGACAGTAGCGGATACACCTACAATGAGCAGTTCTTC. This chain connects TRBV7-2 to TRBJ2-1; D possibly corresponds to TRBD2 (6 bases). This CDR3 is 17 amino acids long. V was trimmed by 5 bases and J by 2 bases, leaving 19 bases between them. From germline, CDR1 is SGHTA and CDR2 FQGNSA.